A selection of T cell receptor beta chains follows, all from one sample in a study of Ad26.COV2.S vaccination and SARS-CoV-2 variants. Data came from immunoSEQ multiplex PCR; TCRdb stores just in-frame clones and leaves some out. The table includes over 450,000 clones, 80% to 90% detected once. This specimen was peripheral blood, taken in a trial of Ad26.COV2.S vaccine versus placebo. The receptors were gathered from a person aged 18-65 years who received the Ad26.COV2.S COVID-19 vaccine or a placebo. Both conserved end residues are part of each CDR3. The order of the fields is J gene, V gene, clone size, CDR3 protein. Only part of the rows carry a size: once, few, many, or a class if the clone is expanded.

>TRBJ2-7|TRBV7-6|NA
CASSLRGGGSYEQYF
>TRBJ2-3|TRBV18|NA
CASSVTRASGPDTQYF
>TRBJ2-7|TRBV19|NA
CASSRQGYLSEQYF
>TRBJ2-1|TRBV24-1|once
CATGDNLGEQFF
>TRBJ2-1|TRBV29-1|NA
CSVEGGPSNEQFF
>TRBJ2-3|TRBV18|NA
CASSPGTLKTDTQYF
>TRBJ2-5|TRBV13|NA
CASSLGGTHGTQYF
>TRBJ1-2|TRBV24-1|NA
CATSPKVLGGYGYTF
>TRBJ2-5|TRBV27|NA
CASSLQQRGETQYF
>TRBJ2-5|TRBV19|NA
CASSIASGGGETQYF
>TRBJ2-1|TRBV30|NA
CAWSTGTSLHNEQFF
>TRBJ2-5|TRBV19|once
CASTGEETQYF
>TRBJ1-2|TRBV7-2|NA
CASSFTPPGYYGYTF
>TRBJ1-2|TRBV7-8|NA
CASSLGLPGPQWSGYTF
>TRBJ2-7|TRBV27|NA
CASSLRGLAGDEQYF
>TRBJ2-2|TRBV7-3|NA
CASSSQGAGELFF
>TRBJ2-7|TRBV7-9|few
CASSLGSRGNIYEQYF
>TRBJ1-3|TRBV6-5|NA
CASSRDRAEGNTIYF
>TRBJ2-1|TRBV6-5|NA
CASSYGTRVGENEQFF
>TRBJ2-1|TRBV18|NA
CASSPSNGIEQFF
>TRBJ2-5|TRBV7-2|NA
CASSRDNQETQYF
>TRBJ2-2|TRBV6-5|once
CASSNDRVAGELFF
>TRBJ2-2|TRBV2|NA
CASNAQGSVVTGELFF
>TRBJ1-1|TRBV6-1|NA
CASSPEGGNTEAFF
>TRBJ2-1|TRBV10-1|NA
CASSESPSGPPNEQFF
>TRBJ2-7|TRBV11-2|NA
CASSLVGGDLTYEQYF
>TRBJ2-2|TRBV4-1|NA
CASSQDGGFGGLTGELFF
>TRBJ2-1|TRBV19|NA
CASSDRGRAEQFF
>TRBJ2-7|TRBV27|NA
CASRHRGGSYEQYF
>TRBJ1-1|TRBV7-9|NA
CASSFSEGFQNTEAFF
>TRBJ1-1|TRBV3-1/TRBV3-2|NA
CASKRNPGATEAFF
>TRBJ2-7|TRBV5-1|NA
CASSLAEGYEQYF
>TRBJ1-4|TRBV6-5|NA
CASSPAGGQGEKLFF
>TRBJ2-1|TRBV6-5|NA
CASSPGTGGIHEQFF
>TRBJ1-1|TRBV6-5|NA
CASSYSLGTEAFF
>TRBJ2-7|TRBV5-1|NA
CASSLEGGLIYEQYF
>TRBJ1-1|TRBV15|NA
CATSILTGTNTEAFF
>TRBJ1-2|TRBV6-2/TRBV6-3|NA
CASSYDRRSYGYTF